Below are 14 T cell receptor beta chains sequenced from a single sample in a study of cytomegalovirus exposure and HLA in healthy donors. 60 Vbeta and 13 Jbeta primers were used in PCR. Sequencing used immunoSEQ multiplex PCR; TCRdb keeps in-frame clones, though not all of them. The sample includes about 130,000 clones, 65% to 80% seen only once; the top ten take around 1.5%. Sequences were obtained from PBMCs. The receptors derive from a woman aged 18-29 years in good health and CMV-seronegative.

This chain connects TRBV7-9 to TRBJ1-4, with TRBD1 matching over 9 bases. CDR3 length equals 12 residues. Germline-derived CDR1 and CDR2 are SEHNR and FQNEAQ (reference sequence). The V and J ends lost 8 bases and 11 bases, in that order; junction bases with no gene match: 6. This chain's CDR3 is CASQLGTGKLFF. The CDR3 DNA is TGTGCCAGCCAACTAGGGACAGGGAAACTGTTTTTT.

The rearrangement uses TRBV30 and TRBJ1-5, with D possibly matching TRBD1 (5 bases). Germline CDR1 reads GTSNPN; CDR2 reads SVGIG (reference sequence). Trimming took off 3 bases at V and 2 bases at J, with 8 bases between the two ends. The CDR3 covers 13 residues. Here the CDR3 reads CAWSGGGNQPQHF. The CDR3 bases are TGTGCCTGGAGCGGGGGGGGCAATCAGCCCCAGCATTTT.

This chain uses TRBV5-1 with TRBJ1-1; 7 bases are a match to TRBD1. The CDR3 has 14 residues. With 3 bases clipped from V and 1 base from J, the junction kept 3 bases outside the gene matches. Germline V CDR1 and CDR2: SGHRS, YFSETQ. Here the CDR3 DNA reads TGCGCCAGCAGCTCCGGGACAGCGAACACTGAAGCTTTCTTT. It codes for CASSSGTANTEAFF.

V gene TRBV29-1 combines with J gene TRBJ2-3; 9 nucleotides match TRBD2. This CDR3 is built from 16 residues. J was trimmed by 2 bases and V by 4 bases; bases with no gene match: 10. Germline assignment: CDR1 SQVTM and CDR2 ANQGSEA. CDR3 sequence: CSVVGLAGSNTDTQYF. In DNA form, the CDR3 reads TGCAGCGTTGTGGGTCTAGCGGGGAGTAACACAGATACGCAGTATTTT.

Note on this clone: Within the sample, other DNA sequences also encode this same CDR3. The V and J genes are TRBV5-1 and TRBJ1-1; 9 bases align to TRBD1. V shed 4 bases and J 5 bases; nucleotides not matched to a gene: 6. The CDR3 loop spans 14 amino acids. CDR1 and CDR2 from the germline V gene are SGHRS and YFSETQ. CDR3 nucleotides: TGCGCCAGCAGCCTGGGACAGGGTGGAACTGAAGCTTTCTTT. Translation: CASSLGQGGTEAFF.

The chain has TRBV6-1 and TRBJ2-1; 10 positions match TRBD2. Germline assignment: CDR1 MNHNS and CDR2 SASEGT. The V segment lost 2 bases and the J segment 7 bases; nucleotides outside the gene matches: 8. The CDR3 spans 16 residues. The CDR3 coding sequence is TGTGCCAGCAGTGAAACCGGGACTAGCGTTTTTAATGAGCAGTTCTTC. It codes for CASSETGTSVFNEQFF.

In the case of this clone: Its ends do not fully match the called genes, so a read error is possible. This chain uses TRBV7-9 with TRBJ1-2; possible D gene TRBD1, 5 bases. This CDR3 spans 12 amino acids. Germline values: CDR1 SEHNR, CDR2 FQNEAQ (reference sequence). CDR3: CSSSFVEGGYTF. The CDR3 nucleotides are TGTTCCAGCAGCTTTGTGGAGGGGGGCTACACCTTC.

The chain recombines TRBV18 with TRBJ2-3; 7 bases match TRBD2. Trimming removed 3 bases from V and 0 bases from J; junction bases left unmatched: 15. Germline V gives CDR1 KGHSH, CDR2 LQKENI. The CDR3 is 19 amino acids. CDR3 DNA sequence: TGTGCCAGCTCACCGGATCTAGCGGAGTTGGGATATAGCACAGATACGCAGTATTTT. Its protein is CASSPDLAELGYSTDTQYF.

The genes are TRBV30 and TRBJ2-2; no definite D call. Germline V gene lookup returns CDR1 GTSNPN and CDR2 SVGIG (reference sequence). The CDR3 spans 11 residues. V was shortened by 4 bases and J by 7 bases, with 7 bases between the two germline ends. CDR3 coding DNA: TGTGCCTGGACAGGCTACGGGGAGCTGTTTTTT. Its protein is CAWTGYGELFF.

This chain joins TRBV5-4 and TRBJ2-1; possible D gene TRBD2, 5 bases. The germline gives CDR1 SGHNT, CDR2 YYREEE (reference sequence). V was pared by 0 bases and J by 1 base, with 11 bases between. The CDR3 has 16 residues. Here the CDR3 DNA reads TGTGCCAGCAGCTTGGCCGGGCGGGTTTCCTACAATGAGCAGTTCTTC. Translated: CASSLAGRVSYNEQFF.

The CDR3 reads CASRVPGGTEAFF. In nucleotides, the CDR3 is TGTGCCAGTAGGGTTCCAGGAGGAACTGAAGCTTTCTTT. The chain couples TRBV19 to TRBJ1-1; D is unresolved. V lost 6 bases to trimming and J lost 5 bases, with 13 bases between them. This CDR3 spans 13 amino acids. Germline V gives CDR1 LNHDA, CDR2 SQIVND (reference sequence).

The V gene is TRBV7-2, the J gene TRBJ2-5, with D tentatively TRBD1 (6 bases). CDR1 SGHTA and CDR2 FQGNSA come from the germline V gene. The CDR3 has 15 residues. The V and J ends lost 2 bases and 5 bases respectively, with 15 bases between them. CDR3 nucleotide sequence: TGTGCCAGCAGCTTACAGGCAGGGGATAGGGAGACCCAGTACTTC. Its translation: CASSLQAGDRETQYF.

The genes are TRBV14 and TRBJ1-3; no definite D call. CDR1 is SGHDN and CDR2 is FVKESK in the germline V gene. This CDR3 region has 15 residues. V lost 0 bases, J lost 2 bases, and 8 bases lay in between. The CDR3 DNA reads as TGTGCCAGCAGCCAAGAGGAGGAGGCTGGAAACACCATATATTTT. As protein: CASSQEEEAGNTIYF.

This rearrangement joins TRBV29-1 to TRBJ2-1, with 9 bases lining up with TRBD2. Germline-derived CDR1 and CDR2 are SQVTM and ANQGSEA. Losses at the gene ends were 2 bases for V and 7 bases for J; bases not matched to a gene: 12. The CDR3 loop spans 16 amino acids. CDR3 nucleotides: TGCAGCGTTGAACCCACTCTAGCGGGGAAGGAAAATGAGCAGTTCTTC. Amino acid sequence: CSVEPTLAGKENEQFF.